The source of this TCR beta chain is a study of T cell responses to AZD1222 COVID-19 vaccine. Using immunoSEQ multiplex PCR, the repertoire was profiled, and TCRdb retains in-frame clones only, with some absent. The data show some 96,000 clones, with around nine tenths seen just once and more than 15% held by the top ten. This CDR3 contains 16 residues. Germline V gene sequence: CDR1 MDHEN, CDR2 SYDVKM. V lost 7 bases, J lost 4 bases, and 23 bases lay in between. This specimen consisted of peripheral blood, obtained 28 days after the second AZD1222 dose. This sequence originates from an adult who received the AZD1222 COVID-19 vaccine. V is TRBV28 and J is TRBJ2-7; possibly TRBD1 or TRBD2 for D (6 bases each). The CDR3 coding sequence is TGTGCCAGCATTGGGGGCGCGTCAGGGGCGGGATACGAGCAGTACTTC. It encodes CASIGGASGAGYEQYF.